Following are 26 T cell receptor beta chains from one sample sequenced in a study of blood T cell repertoires in COVID-19. Data came from immunoSEQ multiplex PCR; TCRdb stores just in-frame clones and leaves some out. Among tens of thousands of clones, around 90% were seen once, and the ten largest hold roughly 19%. Sequencing was done on a sample of peripheral blood. The receptors stem from a human donor in a cohort sampled during active COVID-19.

Only a few counts were recorded for this clone. The chain joins TRBV2 to TRBJ1-5, with 10 bases that match TRBD1. V was pared by 6 bases and J by 1 base, with 9 bases of the junction left unmatched. CDR1 and CDR2 from the germline V gene are SNHLY and FYNNEI. The CDR3 is 17 amino acids. The DNA of the CDR3 is TGTGCCAGCAGAGAACGACAGGGGGCGTCAAGCAATCAGCCCCAGCATTTT. Protein product: CASRERQGASSNQPQHF.

This chain links TRBV2 with TRBJ2-1, with D tentatively TRBD2 (5 bases). Trimming removed 6 bases from V and 10 bases from J, with 13 bases in between. This CDR3 is built from 12 residues. Germline V gene data show CDR1 as SNHLY and CDR2 as FYNNEI. The CDR3 loop is CASRGEGLEQFF. Written as DNA, the CDR3 is TGTGCCAGCAGGGGAGAAGGACTCGAGCAGTTCTTC.

The CDR3 protein is CASSPQGATYEQYF. The CDR3 coding sequence is TGTGCCAGCTCACCACAGGGGGCCACCTACGAGCAGTACTTC. The chain carries TRBV18 and TRBJ2-7, with 7 bases identical to TRBD1. The germline V gene has CDR1 KGHSH and CDR2 LQKENI. The CDR3 has 14 residues. Trimming cost V 1 base and J 2 bases; bases outside gene matches: 2.

A word on this clone: The germline gene is not matched at one end of the junction; a read error may be the cause. This sequence joins TRBV15 and TRBJ1-1; 10 bases align to TRBD1. Looked up from germline, CDR1 is LNHNV and CDR2 is YYDKDF (reference sequence). This CDR3 region has 15 residues. The CDR3 spells CATRRDRGRSGSAFF. The CDR3 nucleotides are TGTGCCACCAGAAGAGACAGGGGGCGGTCTGGTTCGGCTTTCTTT.

The chain uses TRBV3-1 (or the pseudogene TRBV3-2) and TRBJ1-3; D remains ambiguous. Germline V gene data show CDR1 as LGHDT and CDR2 as YNNKEL (reference sequence). CDR3 length: 15 amino acids. Trimming took 1 base from V and 0 from J, leaving 7 bases between them. The CDR3 reads CASSQGPHSGNTIYF. CDR3 sequence (DNA): TGTGCCAGCAGCCAAGGGCCCCACTCTGGAAACACCATATATTTT.

This clone was seen once. The rearrangement links TRBV3-1 (or the pseudogene TRBV3-2) to TRBJ2-7; 7 nucleotides agree with TRBD2. This CDR3 spans 15 amino acids. CDR1 LGHDT and CDR2 YNNKEL come from the germline V gene (reference sequence). V trimming: 0 bases; J trimming: 4 bases; junction bases outside the gene matches: 6. CDR3 residues: CASSQEWGGEYEQYF. CDR3 DNA sequence: TGTGCCAGCAGCCAAGAATGGGGAGGGGAGTACGAGCAGTACTTC.

The chain carries TRBV7-9 and TRBJ2-2; perhaps TRBD1 as D (6 bases). Deletions cut 2 bases from V and 3 bases from J, with 16 bases between. The germline gives CDR1 SEHNR, CDR2 FQNEAQ (reference sequence). CDR3 length: 17 amino acids. The CDR3 protein is CASSLSSGQGHTGELFF. Here the CDR3 DNA reads TGTGCCAGCAGCTTATCTAGTGGTCAGGGGCACACCGGGGAGCTGTTTTTT.

The chain is built from TRBV19 and TRBJ2-2; 7 nucleotides align to TRBD2. V shed 9 bases and J 2 bases; nucleotides not matched to a gene: 6. The germline V gene encodes CDR1 LNHDA and CDR2 SQIVND (reference sequence). The CDR3 runs to 14 residues. The CDR3 sequence: CASRLAVNTGELFF. Here the CDR3 DNA reads TGTGCCAGCAGACTAGCAGTAAACACCGGGGAGCTGTTTTTT.

The chain combines TRBV5-4 with TRBJ1-4, with 10 nucleotides matching TRBD1. The CDR3 is made up of 15 amino acids. With 5 bases clipped from V and 6 bases from J, the junction kept 7 bases outside the gene matches. Germline V gives CDR1 SGHNT, CDR2 YYREEE (reference sequence). The DNA of the CDR3 is TGTGCCAGCAGTCTATCCGGGACAGGGGATGAAAAACTGTTTTTT. It specifies CASSLSGTGDEKLFF. Together with reference TRBV5-4 and TRBJ1-4, the CDR3 gives the full variable domain: ETGVTQSPTHLIKTRGQQVTLRCSSQSGHNTVSWYQQALGQGPQFIFQYYREEENGRGNFPPRFSGLQFPNYSSELNVNALELDDSALYLCASSLSGTGDEKLFFGSGTQLSVL.

The rearrangement uses TRBV4-1 and TRBJ2-1; TRBD1 aligns across 8 bases. CDR3 size: 16 residues. Trimming cost V 3 bases and J 0 bases; bases outside gene matches: 4. Germline V gene sequence: CDR1 MGHRA, CDR2 YSYEKL. CDR3 loop: CASSHDTGGSYNEQFF. As DNA, the CDR3 is TGCGCCAGCAGCCATGACACAGGGGGCTCCTACAATGAGCAGTTCTTC.

This clone was seen once. The rearrangement links TRBV24-1 to TRBJ2-1; 8 nucleotides align to TRBD1. Germline V gives CDR1 KGHDR, CDR2 SFDVKD. The CDR3 spans 14 residues. V shed 11 bases, J shed 6 bases, and the junction held 11 bases outside the gene matches. Here the CDR3 reads CAIGQGRGVNEQFF. The DNA of the CDR3 is TGTGCCATCGGACAGGGACGAGGAGTCAATGAGCAGTTCTTC.

This clone was seen a few times. The V call is TRBV11-2, the J call TRBJ2-1; the match to TRBD1 covers 9 bases. The CDR3 spans 15 residues. The trim removed 1 base at V and 10 bases at J, leaving 8 bases unmatched. Looked up from germline, CDR1 is SGHAT and CDR2 is FQNNGV. The CDR3 reads CASSLAGGQGGEQFF. The DNA of the CDR3 is TGTGCCAGCAGCTTAGCTGGGGGACAGGGCGGAGAGCAGTTCTTC.

This clone occurred many times. The rearrangement uses TRBV7-2 and TRBJ2-7; 9 bases fit TRBD2. V lost 2 bases and J lost 2; bases outside the gene matches: 4. The CDR3 is 15 residues long. Germline-derived CDR1 and CDR2 are SGHTA and FQGNSA. DNA of the CDR3: TGTGCCAGCAGCTTAATCGGCGGGGGGGCCTACGAGCAGTACTTC. Translated: CASSLIGGGAYEQYF.

The chain has TRBV4-3 and TRBJ1-2, with 7 bases fitting TRBD1. Germline CDR1 LGHNA, CDR2 YSLEER. The CDR3 length is 15 residues. J was trimmed by 8 bases and V by 3 bases; bases with no gene match: 12. In DNA, the CDR3 is TGCGCCAGCAGCCACCTACAGGGGCACTCGGGGGGCTACACCTTC. Protein product: CASSHLQGHSGGYTF.

The chain carries TRBV18 and TRBJ2-2; 8 nucleotides align to TRBD1. The CDR3 totals 15 residues. V was clipped by 8 bases and J by 3 bases; unmatched bases: 8. Germline CDR1 and CDR2: KGHSH and LQKENI. The CDR3 region has the DNA TGTGCCAGCACGAAATCGACAGGGGACACCGGGGAGCTGTTTTTT. This gives the protein CASTKSTGDTGELFF.

For the CDR3, the DNA is TGCGCCAGCAGCCAAGTTTACCGACAGAATACTGGCTACACCTTC. Protein sequence: CASSQVYRQNTGYTF. The chain joins TRBV4-3 to TRBJ1-2, with D perhaps matching TRBD1 (5 bases). The CDR3 runs to 15 residues. The V end was cut by 1 base, the J end by 7 bases, with 16 bases between. Germline CDR1 reads LGHNA; CDR2 reads YSLEER.

V usage is TRBV7-2 and J usage is TRBJ1-5; perhaps TRBD1 as D (5 bases). The CDR3 runs to 15 residues. The ends were cut back, 1 base at V and 0 bases at J, with 7 bases in the middle. From germline, CDR1 is SGHTA and CDR2 FQGNSA. For the CDR3, the DNA is TGTGCCAGCAGCTTAGTGGGGCTTAGCAATCAGCCCCAGCATTTT. Protein sequence: CASSLVGLSNQPQHF.

The V gene is TRBV28, the J gene TRBJ1-1; 9 positions match TRBD1. The J segment lost 0 bases and the V segment lost 8 bases, leaving 7 bases of the junction unmatched. This CDR3 has 15 residues. The germline V gene has CDR1 MDHEN and CDR2 SYDVKM. The chain's CDR3 is CASLGQGALNTEAFF. CDR3 sequence (DNA): TGTGCCAGCCTGGGACAGGGCGCCTTGAACACTGAAGCTTTCTTT.

This clone was seen only a few times. This chain connects TRBV27 to TRBJ2-7, with D possibly TRBD1 on 6 matching bases. Germline V gives CDR1 MNHEY, CDR2 SMNVEV (reference sequence). This CDR3 has 15 amino acids. Trimming took off 3 bases at V and 3 bases at J, with 15 bases between the two ends. The CDR3 sequence: CASSFRRGQFYEQYF. CDR3 DNA: TGTGCCAGCAGTTTTCGTAGGGGACAATTCTACGAGCAGTACTTC.

The chain has TRBV5-1 and TRBJ1-1; 7 nucleotides line up with TRBD1. CDR3 length equals 14 residues. Germline V lookup: CDR1 SGHRS, CDR2 YFSETQ. J lost 2 bases, V lost 4 bases, and 5 bases had no gene match. CDR3 loop: CASSVRQGNTEAFF. The CDR3 DNA is TGCGCCAGCAGCGTCCGACAGGGTAACACTGAAGCTTTCTTT.

The count of this clone is one. The V gene is TRBV7-8, the J gene TRBJ1-3; weak D call: TRBD1 (6 bases). The V end was cut by 5 bases, the J end by 4 bases, with 6 bases between. CDR1 SGHVS and CDR2 FQNEAQ come from the germline V gene. This CDR3 has 12 residues. CDR3 region: CASSQGGNTIYF. CDR3 nucleotides: TGTGCCAGCAGCCAGGGGGGAAACACCATATATTTT. Using reference TRBV7-8 and TRBJ1-3 for the parts outside the CDR3, the full variable domain is GAGVSQSPRYKVAKRGQDVALRCDPISGHVSLFWYQQALGQGPEFLTYFQNEAQLDKSGLPSDRFFAERPEGSVSTLKIQRTQQEDSAVYLCASSQGGNTIYFGEGSWLTVV.

The chain joins TRBV28 to TRBJ1-2; 11 bases agree with TRBD1. The CDR3 is 13 residues long. The ends lost 11 bases at V and 4 bases at J; junction bases unmatched: 6. From germline, CDR1 is MDHEN and CDR2 SYDVKM. As DNA, the CDR3 is TGTGCCGGAGGGGGGACAGGGGGCTATGGCTACACCTTC. This encodes CAGGGTGGYGYTF.

This rearrangement joins TRBV12-3 or TRBV12-4 to TRBJ2-7; 7 positions agree with TRBD1. This CDR3 region has 12 residues. With 3 bases clipped from V and 7 bases from J, the junction kept 3 bases outside the gene matches. The CDR3: CASSFHRGEQYF. As DNA, the CDR3 is TGTGCCAGCAGTTTCCACAGGGGTGAGCAGTACTTC.

This clone was counted only a few times. V and J are TRBV10-1 and TRBJ1-1; D is possibly TRBD1 (5 bases). CDR1 and CDR2 from the germline V gene are WNHNN and SYGVQD (reference sequence). V gave up 4 bases and J gave up 4 bases, with 10 bases separating them. The CDR3 consists of 13 residues. CDR3 DNA sequence: TGCGCCAGCAGTGGGACGGGGGGCACTGAAGCTTTCTTT. Its translation: CASSGTGGTEAFF.

Written as DNA, the CDR3 is TGCGCCAGCAGCTTAGGGACAGGGGGATACTCCGAGCAGTACTTC. This translates into CASSLGTGGYSEQYF. The chain combines TRBV5-1 with TRBJ2-7; TRBD1 matches 11 bases. This CDR3 contains 15 residues. Germline CDR1 reads SGHRS; CDR2 reads YFSETQ. V trimming: 2 bases; J trimming: 6 bases; junction bases outside the gene matches: 7.

The chain has TRBV27 and TRBJ1-2; tentative D call: TRBD1 (5 bases). The V gene lost 0 bases and the J gene lost 8 bases, with 13 bases spanning the gap. Looked up from germline, CDR1 is MNHEY and CDR2 is SMNVEV (reference sequence). This CDR3 spans 14 amino acids. CDR3: CASSLSGGLEGYTF. The DNA for the CDR3 is TGTGCCAGCAGTTTATCGGGGGGTTTGGAAGGCTACACCTTC.